The present T cell receptor beta chain was sequenced within a study of technical replicates of blood from a few donors. Sequencing was performed with immunoSEQ multiplex PCR; in TCRdb, only in-frame clones are kept and a portion is missing. In the table there are under 70,000 clones, around 84% of which are singletons. V was clipped by 1 base and J by 5 bases, with 7 bases between them. Germline assignment: CDR1 MDHEN and CDR2 SYDVKM. There are 13 residues in the CDR3. Sequenced input: PBMCs. The TCR sequence derives from a human donor in good health. Some clones in this sample may be carry-over from other donors' samples. V gene TRBV28 combines with J gene TRBJ2-3; D might be TRBD2 (5 bases). CDR3: CASSLSSGDTQYF. CDR3 nucleotides: TGTGCCAGCAGTTTATCCAGCGGAGATACGCAGTATTTT. Looking up the rest from reference TRBV28 and TRBJ2-3 gives the full variable domain: DVKVTQSSRYLVKRTGEKVFLECVQDMDHENMFWYRQDPGLGLRLIYFSYDVKMKEKGDIPEGYSVSREKKERFSLILESASTNQTSMYLCASSLSSGDTQYFGPGTRLTVL.